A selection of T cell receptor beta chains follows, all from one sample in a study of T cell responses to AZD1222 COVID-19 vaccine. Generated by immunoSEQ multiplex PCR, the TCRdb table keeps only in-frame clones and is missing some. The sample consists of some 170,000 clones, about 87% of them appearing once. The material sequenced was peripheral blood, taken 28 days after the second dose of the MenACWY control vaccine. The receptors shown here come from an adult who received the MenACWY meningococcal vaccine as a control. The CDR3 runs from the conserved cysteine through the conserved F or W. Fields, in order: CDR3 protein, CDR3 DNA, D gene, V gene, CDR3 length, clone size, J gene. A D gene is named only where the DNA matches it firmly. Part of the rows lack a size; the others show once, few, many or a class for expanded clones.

CDR3aa: CASRSKGFNQPQHF
CDR3nt: TGTGCCAGCCGCTCGAAGGGATTCAATCAGCCCCAGCATTTT
d_gene: NA
v_gene: TRBV27
len: 14
abundance: NA
j_gene: TRBJ1-5

CDR3aa: CASSQVISQGNEQFF
CDR3nt: TGCGCCAGCAGCCAAGTAATTTCACAGGGCAATGAGCAGTTCTTC
d_gene: NA
v_gene: TRBV4-3
len: 15
abundance: NA
j_gene: TRBJ2-1

CDR3aa: CAWSVRGDGELFF
CDR3nt: TGTGCCTGGAGTGTAAGGGGTGACGGGGAGCTGTTTTTT
d_gene: NA
v_gene: TRBV30
len: 13
abundance: NA
j_gene: TRBJ2-2

CDR3aa: CASSLQSPNTGELFF
CDR3nt: TGTGCCAGCAGTTTGCAGAGTCCGAACACCGGGGAGCTGTTTTTT
d_gene: NA
v_gene: TRBV11-2
len: 15
abundance: NA
j_gene: TRBJ2-2

CDR3aa: CASSLDPGGDEQYF
CDR3nt: TGTGCCAGCAGCTTAGATCCAGGGGGAGACGAGCAGTACTTC
d_gene: TRBD1
v_gene: TRBV7-2
len: 14
abundance: NA
j_gene: TRBJ2-7

CDR3aa: CAWSVQGSSYEQYF
CDR3nt: TGTGCCTGGAGTGTACAGGGCAGTTCCTACGAGCAGTACTTC
d_gene: NA
v_gene: TRBV30
len: 14
abundance: NA
j_gene: TRBJ2-7

CDR3aa: CASSGEDSNSPLHF
CDR3nt: TGTGCCAGCAGTGGGGAGGACAGCAATTCACCCCTCCACTTT
d_gene: NA
v_gene: TRBV28
len: 14
abundance: NA
j_gene: TRBJ1-6

CDR3aa: CASSQTFYGYTF
CDR3nt: TGTGCCAGCAGCCAGACCTTCTATGGCTACACCTTC
d_gene: NA
v_gene: TRBV28
len: 12
abundance: once
j_gene: TRBJ1-2

CDR3aa: CASSFPSYRFLQDQPQHF
CDR3nt: TGTGCCAGCAGTTTTCCCTCCTACAGGTTCTTACAGGATCAGCCCCAGCATTTT
d_gene: NA
v_gene: TRBV28
len: 18
abundance: NA
j_gene: TRBJ1-5

CDR3aa: CATRGRSTSGRGGQYF
CDR3nt: TGTGCCACCAGGGGGCGATCGACTAGCGGGAGAGGAGGGCAGTACTTC
d_gene: TRBD2
v_gene: TRBV24-1
len: 16
abundance: NA
j_gene: TRBJ2-7

CDR3aa: CASSVGTDGNTIYF
CDR3nt: TGTGCCAGCAGCGTCGGGACAGATGGAAACACCATATATTTT
d_gene: TRBD1
v_gene: TRBV11-2
len: 14
abundance: NA
j_gene: TRBJ1-3

CDR3aa: CASSQGSVQETQYF
CDR3nt: TGCGCCAGCAGCCAAGGGTCGGTCCAAGAGACCCAGTACTTC
d_gene: NA
v_gene: TRBV4-1
len: 14
abundance: NA
j_gene: TRBJ2-5

CDR3aa: CASSESKAANYEQYF
CDR3nt: TGCGCCAGCAGTGAGTCGAAGGCGGCTAACTACGAGCAGTACTTC
d_gene: NA
v_gene: TRBV10-1
len: 15
abundance: NA
j_gene: TRBJ2-7

CDR3aa: CATSVDRGNTGELFF
CDR3nt: TGTGCCACCAGTGTGGACAGGGGGAACACCGGGGAGCTGTTTTTT
d_gene: TRBD1
v_gene: TRBV24-1
len: 15
abundance: NA
j_gene: TRBJ2-2

CDR3aa: CASSRTGSEKLFF
CDR3nt: TGTGCCAGCAGTCGGACAGGGTCTGAAAAACTGTTTTTT
d_gene: TRBD1
v_gene: TRBV9
len: 13
abundance: once
j_gene: TRBJ1-4

CDR3aa: CASRQRTRQGINTIYF
CDR3nt: TGTGCCAGTAGACAACGAACGAGACAGGGTATTAACACCATATATTTT
d_gene: TRBD1
v_gene: TRBV19
len: 16
abundance: NA
j_gene: TRBJ1-3

CDR3aa: CASSLDEYTGELFF
CDR3nt: TGTGCCAGCAGCTTAGATGAGTACACCGGGGAGCTGTTTTTT
d_gene: NA
v_gene: TRBV5-5
len: 14
abundance: NA
j_gene: TRBJ2-2

CDR3aa: CASSRQLSNYGYTF
CDR3nt: TGTGCCAGCAGCCGACAGCTATCAAACTATGGCTACACCTTC
d_gene: NA
v_gene: TRBV7-8
len: 14
abundance: NA
j_gene: TRBJ1-2

CDR3aa: CASSSPPLRDNEQFF
CDR3nt: TGCGCCAGCAGCTCCCCACCGTTACGCGACAATGAGCAGTTCTTC
d_gene: NA
v_gene: TRBV5-1
len: 15
abundance: NA
j_gene: TRBJ2-1

CDR3aa: CASSLEVTSYEQYF
CDR3nt: TGCGCCAGCAGCTTGGAGGTCACCTCCTACGAGCAGTACTTC
d_gene: NA
v_gene: TRBV5-1
len: 14
abundance: few
j_gene: TRBJ2-7

CDR3aa: CASSFGEPGELFF
CDR3nt: TGTGCCAGCAGCTTTGGGGAGCCCGGGGAGCTGTTTTTT
d_gene: NA
v_gene: TRBV5-6
len: 13
abundance: NA
j_gene: TRBJ2-2

CDR3aa: CSATGTDTQYF
CDR3nt: TGCAGTGCTACTGGCACAGATACGCAGTATTTT
d_gene: NA
v_gene: TRBV20-1
len: 11
abundance: NA
j_gene: TRBJ2-3

CDR3aa: CASRGSGEQYF
CDR3nt: TGTGCCAGCCGCGGTAGCGGCGAGCAGTACTTC
d_gene: NA
v_gene: TRBV7-8
len: 11
abundance: NA
j_gene: TRBJ2-7

CDR3aa: CASSSTSDYGYTF
CDR3nt: TGTGCCAGCAGCTCCACTTCCGACTATGGCTACACCTTC
d_gene: NA
v_gene: TRBV11-2
len: 13
abundance: NA
j_gene: TRBJ1-2

CDR3aa: CASSYLDEPGAFF
CDR3nt: TGTGCCAGCAGTTACCTGGACGAACCGGGAGCTTTCTTT
d_gene: NA
v_gene: TRBV6-5
len: 13
abundance: NA
j_gene: TRBJ1-1

CDR3aa: CASSYSGAGLYEQYF
CDR3nt: TGTGCCAGCAGTTACTCGGGGGCAGGATTGTACGAGCAGTACTTC
d_gene: NA
v_gene: TRBV6-5
len: 15
abundance: once
j_gene: TRBJ2-7

CDR3aa: CASSKLTGSNQPQHF
CDR3nt: TGTGCCAGCAGTAAATTGACAGGGAGCAATCAGCCCCAGCATTTT
d_gene: TRBD1
v_gene: TRBV27
len: 15
abundance: NA
j_gene: TRBJ1-5

CDR3aa: CTSSSATGGREQYF
CDR3nt: TGTACCAGCAGCTCGGCGACAGGGGGCAGGGAGCAGTACTTC
d_gene: TRBD1
v_gene: TRBV5-4
len: 14
abundance: NA
j_gene: TRBJ2-7

CDR3aa: CSASTGLAGGYEQYF
CDR3nt: TGCAGTGCAAGTACGGGACTAGCGGGAGGGTACGAGCAGTACTTC
d_gene: TRBD2
v_gene: TRBV20-1
len: 15
abundance: NA
j_gene: TRBJ2-7